The rows below give T cell receptor beta chains drawn from one sample of a study of human T cells and chemical hapten exposure. One entry per CDR3 protein results from TCRdb running MiXCR on the RACE reads. The sample carries 52,000 or so distinct CDR3 sequences, 9.5% to 10% recorded once. The sample in question was whole blood, obtained in connection with sensitization to the hapten diphenylcyclopropenone (DPC). These receptor sequences come from a middle-aged man with alopecia areata. Some clones in this sample may be carry-over from other donors' samples. Both conserved end residues are part of each CDR3. Each record gives: CDR3 DNA, CDR3 protein, clone size, V gene, D gene, J gene. A D gene is named only where the DNA matches it firmly. Rows may omit the clone size; those that give it use once, few, many or a size class.

cdr3_nt: TGTGCCAGCAGCGCACTAGCGGGAGGGCCAGATACGCAGTATTTT
cdr3_aa: CASSALAGGPDTQYF
clone_size: many
v_call: TRBV6-1
d_call: TRBD2
j_call: TRBJ2-3

cdr3_nt: TGTGCCAGCAGCCCCCCAGTCCGGAATGAGCAGTTCTTC
cdr3_aa: CASSPPVRNEQFF
clone_size: few
v_call: TRBV28
d_call: .
j_call: TRBJ2-1

cdr3_nt: TGCGCCAGCAGCCCGCGGACTAGCGCCATCCAGACCTACAATGAGCAGTTCTTC
cdr3_aa: CASSPRTSAIQTYNEQFF
clone_size: few
v_call: TRBV5-1
d_call: TRBD2
j_call: TRBJ2-1

cdr3_nt: TGTGCCAGCTCACCCGGACAGGTCGCCACTGAAGCTTTCTTT
cdr3_aa: CASSPGQVATEAFF
clone_size: few
v_call: TRBV18
d_call: TRBD1
j_call: TRBJ1-1

cdr3_nt: TGTGCCAGCAGTGGGGCCCCCGGCCTGTTTTTT
cdr3_aa: CASSGAPGLFF
clone_size: many
v_call: TRBV12-3/TRBV12-4
d_call: .
j_call: TRBJ2-2

cdr3_nt: TGTGCCAGCAGCTGGACGGGGTACGAGCAGTACTTC
cdr3_aa: CASSWTGYEQYF
clone_size: few
v_call: TRBV7-2
d_call: .
j_call: TRBJ2-7

cdr3_nt: TGCAGTGCTAGTCCCGCAGGGACTGCAACCTACAATGAGCAGTTCTTC
cdr3_aa: CSASPAGTATYNEQFF
clone_size: many
v_call: TRBV20-1
d_call: .
j_call: TRBJ2-1

cdr3_nt: TGTGCCAGCAGTTGGGGTCCGAGGAATGGCTACACCTTC
cdr3_aa: CASSWGPRNGYTF
clone_size: .
v_call: TRBV11-1
d_call: .
j_call: TRBJ1-2

cdr3_nt: TGTGCCAGCAGTTTAGGACAGGGGGACACAGATACGCAGTATTTT
cdr3_aa: CASSLGQGDTDTQYF
clone_size: .
v_call: TRBV28
d_call: TRBD1
j_call: TRBJ2-3

cdr3_nt: TGTGCCAGCAGTTTTATGAGGAGGAACACCGGGGAGCTGTTTTTT
cdr3_aa: CASSFMRRNTGELFF
clone_size: many
v_call: TRBV6-5
d_call: .
j_call: TRBJ2-2

cdr3_nt: TGTGCCAGCAGGCCTCGACAGGAGTATAGCAATCAGCCCCAGCATTTT
cdr3_aa: CASRPRQEYSNQPQHF
clone_size: .
v_call: TRBV28
d_call: .
j_call: TRBJ1-5

cdr3_nt: TGTGCCAGAATCATTGCCGGGACAGGGATTTTCGGAAACATTCAGTACTTC
cdr3_aa: CARIIAGTGIFGNIQYF
clone_size: .
v_call: TRBV5-8
d_call: TRBD1
j_call: TRBJ2-4

cdr3_nt: TGTGCCAGCAGCCCGGTCCGAGGGCTGGTCACTGAAGCTTTCTTT
cdr3_aa: CASSPVRGLVTEAFF
clone_size: many
v_call: TRBV3-1
d_call: .
j_call: TRBJ1-1

cdr3_nt: TGTGCCAGCAGCTATCATGGAGGCCAAGAGACCCAGTACTTC
cdr3_aa: CASSYHGGQETQYF
clone_size: .
v_call: TRBV11-2
d_call: .
j_call: TRBJ2-5

cdr3_nt: TGTGCCAGCACCGGACTAGCGGCTACCGGGGAGCTGTTTTTT
cdr3_aa: CASTGLAATGELFF
clone_size: few
v_call: TRBV12-3/TRBV12-4
d_call: TRBD2
j_call: TRBJ2-2

cdr3_nt: TGTGCCAGCAGCCGCGTGCCCGACAGGACCTACGAGCAGTACTTC
cdr3_aa: CASSRVPDRTYEQYF
clone_size: .
v_call: TRBV27
d_call: .
j_call: TRBJ2-7

cdr3_nt: TGTGCCAGCAGTCAGGACTCCGCTGGAAACACCATATATTTT
cdr3_aa: CASSQDSAGNTIYF
clone_size: .
v_call: TRBV28
d_call: .
j_call: TRBJ1-3

cdr3_nt: TGTGCCAGTAGTAGACTAGCGGGAGGGCCTGTAGAGACCCAGTACTTC
cdr3_aa: CASSRLAGGPVETQYF
clone_size: few
v_call: TRBV19
d_call: TRBD2
j_call: TRBJ2-5

cdr3_nt: TGTGCCAGCAGCCTGATCGGGGCACCCCTCCACTTT
cdr3_aa: CASSLIGAPLHF
clone_size: .
v_call: TRBV28
d_call: .
j_call: TRBJ1-6

cdr3_nt: TGTGCCAACAGCGTAGGACTAGCGGGAGGGGAGACCCAGTACTTC
cdr3_aa: CANSVGLAGGETQYF
clone_size: many
v_call: TRBV9
d_call: TRBD2
j_call: TRBJ2-5

cdr3_nt: TGTGCCAGCAGTTCCACCACAGGGGGTAACACCGGGGAGCTGTTTTTT
cdr3_aa: CASSSTTGGNTGELFF
clone_size: many
v_call: TRBV28
d_call: TRBD1
j_call: TRBJ2-2

cdr3_nt: TGTGCCAGCAGCTTAGCAAGGGGACAGGGCACCGACAATGAGCAGTTCTTC
cdr3_aa: CASSLARGQGTDNEQFF
clone_size: many
v_call: TRBV7-9
d_call: TRBD1
j_call: TRBJ2-1

cdr3_nt: TGTGCCAGCAGCCAAGGGGAGGGTGGCAATCAGCCCCAGCATTTT
cdr3_aa: CASSQGEGGNQPQHF
clone_size: .
v_call: TRBV4-2
d_call: .
j_call: TRBJ1-5

cdr3_nt: TGCAGTCCCTCAATCTCGGCGAACTCCTATAATTCACCCCTCCACTTT
cdr3_aa: CSPSISANSYNSPLHF
clone_size: few
v_call: TRBV20-1
d_call: .
j_call: TRBJ1-6

cdr3_nt: TGTGCCAGCAGCAAATCCAGGGTGAACACCGGGGAGCTGTTTTTT
cdr3_aa: CASSKSRVNTGELFF
clone_size: few
v_call: TRBV11-2
d_call: .
j_call: TRBJ2-2

cdr3_nt: TGTGCCAGCAGCCAAGCTACTATGACAGGGGGCGGAGAGCAGTTCTTC
cdr3_aa: CASSQATMTGGGEQFF
clone_size: few
v_call: TRBV4-2
d_call: TRBD1
j_call: TRBJ2-1

cdr3_nt: TGCAGTGCAAACCAGGGGGGGGCCTACGAGCAGTACTTC
cdr3_aa: CSANQGGAYEQYF
clone_size: few
v_call: TRBV20-1
d_call: .
j_call: TRBJ2-7

cdr3_nt: TGTGCCAGCAGAGAACTAGCGGGATCAAACAATGAGCAGTTCTTC
cdr3_aa: CASRELAGSNNEQFF
clone_size: many
v_call: TRBV28
d_call: TRBD2
j_call: TRBJ2-1

cdr3_nt: TGTGCCAGCAGCTTAGCCCGGACTAGCGGATACAATGAGCAGTTCTTC
cdr3_aa: CASSLARTSGYNEQFF
clone_size: .
v_call: TRBV11-2
d_call: TRBD2
j_call: TRBJ2-1

cdr3_nt: TGCGCCAGCAGCCAAGGTCGGCGTTTAGGAAACACCATATATTTT
cdr3_aa: CASSQGRRLGNTIYF
clone_size: .
v_call: TRBV4-1
d_call: .
j_call: TRBJ1-3

cdr3_nt: TGTGCCTGGAGTCATCCTCGGCTTTTACTGGGGGATCAGCCCCAGCATTTT
cdr3_aa: CAWSHPRLLLGDQPQHF
clone_size: many
v_call: TRBV30
d_call: .
j_call: TRBJ1-5

cdr3_nt: TGTGCCAGTATGGAGACAGGGTCTTATGGCTACACCTTC
cdr3_aa: CASMETGSYGYTF
clone_size: many
v_call: TRBV19
d_call: TRBD1
j_call: TRBJ1-2

cdr3_nt: TGTGCCAGCAGCCCTAAACCGGGACTAGCGGGAGGGACGAACACCGGGGAGCTGTTTTTT
cdr3_aa: CASSPKPGLAGGTNTGELFF
clone_size: few
v_call: TRBV6-5
d_call: TRBD2
j_call: TRBJ2-2

cdr3_nt: TGTGCCAGCAGTCCATCCAACTACGAGCAGTACTTC
cdr3_aa: CASSPSNYEQYF
clone_size: few
v_call: TRBV28
d_call: .
j_call: TRBJ2-7

cdr3_nt: TGTGCCAGCCGACCCCGCAGGGGTTCATCTGAAGCTTTCTTT
cdr3_aa: CASRPRRGSSEAFF
clone_size: .
v_call: TRBV7-2
d_call: .
j_call: TRBJ1-1

cdr3_nt: TGTGCCAGCAGGCCTAACGCCGGGACAGAAGGCTCTGGGGCCAACGTCCTGACTTTC
cdr3_aa: CASRPNAGTEGSGANVLTF
clone_size: many
v_call: TRBV5-5
d_call: TRBD1
j_call: TRBJ2-6

cdr3_nt: TGTGCCAGCAGGTGGAATTATGGCTACACCTTC
cdr3_aa: CASRWNYGYTF
clone_size: .
v_call: TRBV28
d_call: .
j_call: TRBJ1-2

cdr3_nt: TGTGCCAGCAGCCTGCCCGGCGTTACCTACGAGCAGTACTTC
cdr3_aa: CASSLPGVTYEQYF
clone_size: few
v_call: TRBV28
d_call: .
j_call: TRBJ2-7

cdr3_nt: TGCAGCGCCCGATTACTAGCGGCTTCAGACAATGAGCAGTTCTTC
cdr3_aa: CSARLLAASDNEQFF
clone_size: .
v_call: TRBV29-1
d_call: TRBD2
j_call: TRBJ2-1

cdr3_nt: TGTGCCAGCAAAGCACCTAACACTGAAGCTTTCTTT
cdr3_aa: CASKAPNTEAFF
clone_size: few
v_call: TRBV27
d_call: .
j_call: TRBJ1-1

cdr3_nt: TGCAGTGCTATGGACAGGGGAGCGGAAGAGACCCAGTACTTC
cdr3_aa: CSAMDRGAEETQYF
clone_size: .
v_call: TRBV20-1
d_call: TRBD1
j_call: TRBJ2-5

cdr3_nt: TGTGCCAGCCAGAATTGGGCCCAGCCCCAGCATTTT
cdr3_aa: CASQNWAQPQHF
clone_size: few
v_call: TRBV28
d_call: .
j_call: TRBJ1-5

cdr3_nt: TGTGCCAGCAGCTTAACTGTGGGCGTTGGGGACAATGAGCAGTTCTTC
cdr3_aa: CASSLTVGVGDNEQFF
clone_size: many
v_call: TRBV7-3
d_call: .
j_call: TRBJ2-1

cdr3_nt: TGTGCCAGCAGCGTATCTGGGGCCAACGTCCTGACTTTC
cdr3_aa: CASSVSGANVLTF
clone_size: many
v_call: TRBV7-6
d_call: .
j_call: TRBJ2-6

cdr3_nt: TGTGCCATCAGGTTGGACGAGTACCAAGAGACCCAGTACTTC
cdr3_aa: CAIRLDEYQETQYF
clone_size: .
v_call: TRBV10-3
d_call: .
j_call: TRBJ2-5

cdr3_nt: TGTGCCAGCAGCTTAGGGCTAGCCTACGAGCAGTACTTC
cdr3_aa: CASSLGLAYEQYF
clone_size: many
v_call: TRBV7-6
d_call: .
j_call: TRBJ2-7

cdr3_nt: TGCGCCAGCTGTCAAACTGGGAACACCGGGGAGCTGTTTTTT
cdr3_aa: CASCQTGNTGELFF
clone_size: few
v_call: TRBV5-1
d_call: .
j_call: TRBJ2-2

cdr3_nt: TGTGCCAGTATGCTGCGGGCAGGGCTCTCCTACAATGAGCAGTTCTTC
cdr3_aa: CASMLRAGLSYNEQFF
clone_size: many
v_call: TRBV19
d_call: .
j_call: TRBJ2-1

cdr3_nt: TGTGCCAGCAGCTTCACAGGGGGGAGCTCCTACGAGCAGTACTTC
cdr3_aa: CASSFTGGSSYEQYF
clone_size: many
v_call: TRBV7-9
d_call: TRBD1
j_call: TRBJ2-7

cdr3_nt: TGTGCCAGCAGGTTAGAAAGGGACACTGAGCAGTTCTTC
cdr3_aa: CASRLERDTEQFF
clone_size: many
v_call: TRBV7-9
d_call: .
j_call: TRBJ2-1

cdr3_nt: TGTGCCACCAGTGATCCGGGACTAGAGGTAAACAATGAGCAGTTCTTC
cdr3_aa: CATSDPGLEVNNEQFF
clone_size: many
v_call: TRBV24-1
d_call: TRBD2
j_call: TRBJ2-1

cdr3_nt: TGTGCCAGCAGCGTAGAGTCCGCCCGGGAGCAGTACTTC
cdr3_aa: CASSVESAREQYF
clone_size: few
v_call: TRBV9
d_call: .
j_call: TRBJ2-7

cdr3_nt: TGTGCCAGCAGTTCCTACAATGAGCAGTTCTTC
cdr3_aa: CASSSYNEQFF
clone_size: many
v_call: TRBV12-3/TRBV12-4
d_call: .
j_call: TRBJ2-1

cdr3_nt: TGTGCCAGCAGCGTATATTCCTACGAGCAGTACTTC
cdr3_aa: CASSVYSYEQYF
clone_size: few
v_call: TRBV28
d_call: .
j_call: TRBJ2-7

cdr3_nt: TGTGCCAGCAGCGTAGGAAAGGGTTCCTACAATGAGCAGTTCTTC
cdr3_aa: CASSVGKGSYNEQFF
clone_size: .
v_call: TRBV9
d_call: .
j_call: TRBJ2-1

cdr3_nt: TGCGCCAGCAGCCCCGGACAGGGACGGACCGGGGAGCTGTTTTTT
cdr3_aa: CASSPGQGRTGELFF
clone_size: .
v_call: TRBV5-1
d_call: TRBD1
j_call: TRBJ2-2

cdr3_nt: TGTGCCAGCTCAGAGGGAGGTTCCTACGAGCAGTACTTC
cdr3_aa: CASSEGGSYEQYF
clone_size: few
v_call: TRBV18
d_call: .
j_call: TRBJ2-7